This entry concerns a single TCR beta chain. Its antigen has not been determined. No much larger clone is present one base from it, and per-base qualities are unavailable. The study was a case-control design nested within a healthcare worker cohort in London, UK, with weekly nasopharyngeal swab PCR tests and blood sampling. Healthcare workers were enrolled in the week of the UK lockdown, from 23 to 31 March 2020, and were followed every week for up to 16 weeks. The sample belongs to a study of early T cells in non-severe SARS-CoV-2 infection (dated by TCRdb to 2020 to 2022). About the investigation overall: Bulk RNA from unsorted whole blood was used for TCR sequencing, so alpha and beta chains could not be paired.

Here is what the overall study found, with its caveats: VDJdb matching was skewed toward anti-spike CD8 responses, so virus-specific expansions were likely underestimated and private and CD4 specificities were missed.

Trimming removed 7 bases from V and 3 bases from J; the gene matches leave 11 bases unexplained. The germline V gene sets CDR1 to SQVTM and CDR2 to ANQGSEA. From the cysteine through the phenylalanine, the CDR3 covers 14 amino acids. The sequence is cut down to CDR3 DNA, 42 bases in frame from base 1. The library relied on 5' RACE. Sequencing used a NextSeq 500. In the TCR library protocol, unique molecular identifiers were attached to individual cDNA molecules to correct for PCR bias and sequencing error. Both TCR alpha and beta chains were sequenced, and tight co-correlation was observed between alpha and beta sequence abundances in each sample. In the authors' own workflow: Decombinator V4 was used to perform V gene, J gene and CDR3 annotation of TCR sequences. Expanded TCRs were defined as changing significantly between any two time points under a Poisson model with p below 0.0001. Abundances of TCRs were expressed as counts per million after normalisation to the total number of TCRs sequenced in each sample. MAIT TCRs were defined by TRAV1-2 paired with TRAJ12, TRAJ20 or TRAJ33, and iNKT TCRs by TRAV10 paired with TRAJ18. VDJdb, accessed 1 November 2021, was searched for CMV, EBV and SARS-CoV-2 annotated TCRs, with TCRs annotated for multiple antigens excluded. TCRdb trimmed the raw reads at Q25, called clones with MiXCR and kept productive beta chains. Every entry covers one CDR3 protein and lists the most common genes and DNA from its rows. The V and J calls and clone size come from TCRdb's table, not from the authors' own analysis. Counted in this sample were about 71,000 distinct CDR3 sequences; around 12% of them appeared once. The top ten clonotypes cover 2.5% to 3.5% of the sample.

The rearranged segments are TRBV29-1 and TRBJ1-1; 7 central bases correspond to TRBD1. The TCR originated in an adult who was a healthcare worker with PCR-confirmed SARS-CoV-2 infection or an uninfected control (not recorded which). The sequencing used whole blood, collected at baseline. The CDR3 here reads CSGKGGTVDTEAFF. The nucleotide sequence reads TGCAGCGGAAAGGGGGGGACAGTGGACACTGAAGCTTTCTTT.